The 6 T cell receptor beta chains listed next were all sequenced from one sample in a study of cytomegalovirus exposure and HLA in healthy donors. It was with 60 Vbeta and 13 Jbeta primers that the PCR ran. TCRdb's table, derived via immunoSEQ multiplex PCR, lists solely in-frame clones and lacks some. Of 170,000 or so clones listed, around 88% are singletons. The specimen sequenced was PBMCs. All receptors come from a young woman in good health and CMV-seronegative.

The rearrangement joins TRBV7-3 to TRBJ2-2; no clear D. This CDR3 comprises 12 residues. Germline values: CDR1 SGHTA, CDR2 FQGTGA. Trimming took off 5 bases at V and 2 bases at J, with 3 bases between the two ends. CDR3 sequence reads: CASSPNTGELFF. The CDR3 nucleotides read TGTGCCAGCAGCCCTAACACCGGGGAGCTGTTTTTT.

The V and J genes are TRBV27 and TRBJ2-7; 9 nucleotides match TRBD2. Germline CDR1 and CDR2: MNHEY and SMNVEV (reference sequence). J was trimmed by 3 bases and V by 5 bases; bases with no gene match: 11. The CDR3 consists of 16 residues. CDR3: CASSKKVGLAVYEQYF. DNA of the CDR3: TGTGCCAGCAGTAAGAAAGTGGGACTAGCAGTCTACGAGCAGTACTTC.

The chain uses TRBV19 and TRBJ2-7, with 10 bases lining up with TRBD1. Germline trimming cut 8 bases from V and 2 bases from J; bases unmatched to any gene: 9. The CDR3 sequence is 15 residues long. CDR1 is LNHDA, CDR2 SQIVND, per germline (reference sequence). CDR3 in DNA: TGTGCCAGTTTGGGACCGGGACAGGGGACCTACGAGCAGTACTTC. It is translated as CASLGPGQGTYEQYF.

The chain carries TRBV5-1 and TRBJ2-1, with a weak D call TRBD2 (6 bases). CDR3 length: 18 residues. Germline V gene data show CDR1 as SGHRS and CDR2 as YFSETQ. Trimming removed 3 bases from V and 6 bases from J, with 25 bases in between. The CDR3 DNA reads as TGCGCCAGCAGCTCCGAGGGCGAGGGACTGACGGAGGGCAATGAGCAGTTCTTC. Translating gives CASSSEGEGLTEGNEQFF.

The chain has TRBV18 and TRBJ2-7; 10 nucleotides align to TRBD1. Unmatched junction bases numbered 7, after V lost 8 bases and J lost 6 bases. Germline V gene sequence: CDR1 KGHSH, CDR2 LQKENI. CDR3 size: 13 residues. The CDR3 loop reads CASGTGDRFEQYF. The CDR3 DNA sequence: TGTGCCAGCGGGACAGGGGATCGGTTCGAGCAGTACTTC. Drawing the rest from reference TRBV18 and TRBJ2-7, the complete variable domain is NAGVMQNPRHLVRRRGQEARLRCSPMKGHSHVYWYRQLPEEGLKFMVYLQKENIIDESGMPKERFSAEFPKEGPSILRIQQVVRGDSAAYFCASGTGDRFEQYFGPGTRLTVT.

The rearrangement links TRBV5-1 to TRBJ2-7; 7 bases fit TRBD1. This CDR3 is built from 14 residues. Germline values: CDR1 SGHRS, CDR2 YFSETQ. Losses at the gene ends were 4 bases for V and 4 bases for J; bases not matched to a gene: 8. CDR3 DNA: TGCGCCAGCAGCCACCCGAGACAGGGATACGAGCAGTACTTC. Its protein product is CASSHPRQGYEQYF.